The 6 T cell receptor beta chains in this list originate from one sample, sequenced in a study of human T cells and chemical hapten exposure. TCRdb re-called the RACE reads with MiXCR, one entry per CDR3 protein. The sample comprises tens of thousands of distinct CDR3 sequences, about 11% of which are singletons, and approximately 5.9% rests with the top ten. Documented time point: pre-sensitization, week 0. Treatment specified: therapeutic diphenylcyclopropenone sensitization with weekly scalp DPC. This material consisted of whole blood, taken in connection with sensitization to the hapten diphenylcyclopropenone (DPC). Receptor source: a man aged 25-45 years with alopecia areata. Some clones in this sample may be carry-over from other donors' samples.

This clonotype has at least ten counts. This chain uses TRBV6-1 with TRBJ2-5, with unresolved D. CDR3 size: 13 residues. Trimming took off 7 bases at V and 2 bases at J, with 11 bases between the two ends. CDR1 and CDR2 from the germline V gene are MNHNS and SASEGT. The CDR3 DNA is TGTGCCAGCACCGCGAGTTTACAAGAGACCCAGTACTTC. This codes for CASTASLQETQYF.

This clonotype was found many times. J is TRBJ2-3 and V is TRBV12-3 or TRBV12-4; weak D call: TRBD1 (6 bases). Deletions cut 6 bases from V and 2 bases from J, with 15 bases between. CDR3 length equals 15 residues. The CDR3 region is CASSQGQIITDTQYF. The CDR3 DNA reads as TGTGCCAGCAGCCAAGGACAGATAATCACAGATACGCAGTATTTT.

This chain connects TRBV18 to TRBJ1-1; a possible D gene is TRBD1 (6 bases). Trimming removed 6 bases from V and 2 bases from J, with 10 bases in between. The CDR3 has 13 amino acids. Germline assignment: CDR1 KGHSH and CDR2 LQKENI. The CDR3 DNA follows: TGTGCCAGCTCGCAGGGGTTCAACACTGAAGCTTTCTTT. It specifies CASSQGFNTEAFF.

This chain joins TRBV7-9 and TRBJ2-5, with a weak D call TRBD2 (5 bases). The CDR3 is 17 residues long. V was cut by 4 bases and J by 0 bases, with 18 bases left in between. Germline assignment: CDR1 SEHNR and CDR2 FQNEAQ (reference sequence). CDR3 amino acids: CASSSGMAFAYQETQYF. Here the CDR3 DNA reads TGTGCCAGCAGCTCCGGGATGGCCTTCGCCTACCAAGAGACCCAGTACTTC.

There are many counts of this clonotype. The V gene is TRBV11-3, the J gene TRBJ2-1; no firm D call. Looked up from germline, CDR1 is SGHNT and CDR2 is YENEEA. The CDR3 has 16 amino acids. Trimming removed 3 bases from V and 7 bases from J, with 19 bases in between. The CDR3, as DNA: TGTGCCAGCAGCTTTACTGCTGGCCTCGGTCTAAATGAGCAGTTCTTC. Its protein is CASSFTAGLGLNEQFF.

This clonotype showed up just a few times. The chain uses TRBV29-1 and TRBJ2-6; TRBD2 matches at 13 bases. Looked up from germline, CDR1 is SQVTM and CDR2 is ANQGSEA. The CDR3 is made up of 16 amino acids. J gave up 1 base and V 4 bases, and 1 base lay outside the gene matches. This CDR3 is CSVGTSGSSGANVLTF. CDR3 DNA sequence: TGCAGCGTTGGGACTAGCGGGAGTTCTGGGGCCAACGTCCTGACTTTC.